These 26 T cell receptor beta chains originate from one sample sequenced in a study of cytotoxic CD8 clonotypes in ibrutinib-treated CLL. Clones were sequenced by immunoSEQ multiplex PCR, and TCRdb holds only the in-frame ones, with some missing. The data hold 60,000 to 95,000 clones, with roughly 80% observed a single time. This sample comprised PBMCs, obtained after 24 months of ibrutinib treatment. The receptors stem from a human donor with chronic lymphocytic leukemia.

This chain links TRBV19 with TRBJ1-5; D ambiguous. The CDR3 has 17 amino acids. Germline assignment: CDR1 LNHDA and CDR2 SQIVND (reference sequence). V was shortened by 1 base and J by 0 bases, with 13 bases between the two germline ends. The CDR3 region has the DNA TGTGCCAGTAGTATAGTGTCCCGGAGAGATAGCAATCAGCCCCAGCATTTT. This encodes CASSIVSRRDSNQPQHF.

The rearrangement links TRBV4-2 to TRBJ2-3, with D hard to call. The CDR3 sequence is 13 residues long. V lost 1 base, J lost 2 bases, and 4 bases lay in between. Germline loops: CDR1 LGHNA, CDR2 YNFKEQ. The DNA of the CDR3 is TGTGCCAGCAGCCAAGGGCCCACAGATACGCAGTATTTT. This sequence encodes CASSQGPTDTQYF.

This clone turned up a few times. The chain joins TRBV28 to TRBJ2-1, with TRBD2 matching over 13 bases. V gave up 4 bases and J gave up 6 bases; unmatched junction bases: 9. The CDR3 has 17 residues. Germline V gene sequence: CDR1 MDHEN, CDR2 SYDVKM. In nucleotides, the CDR3 is TGTGCCAGCAGTTCTTCTCCGGGACTAGCGGGATTCAATGAGCAGTTCTTC. The encoded protein is CASSSSPGLAGFNEQFF. Based on the CDR3 plus reference TRBV28 and TRBJ2-1, the full variable domain is DVKVTQSSRYLVKRTGEKVFLECVQDMDHENMFWYRQDPGLGLRLIYFSYDVKMKEKGDIPEGYSVSREKKERFSLILESASTNQTSMYLCASSSSPGLAGFNEQFFGPGTRLTVL.

The chain is built from TRBV5-6 and TRBJ2-7; the D gene is possibly TRBD2 (6 bases). Trimming pared 3 bases from V and 2 bases from J, leaving 18 bases between. This CDR3 region has 16 residues. CDR1 SGHDT and CDR2 YYEEEE come from the germline V gene. CDR3 amino acids: CASSSNGERATYEQYF. CDR3 nucleotides: TGTGCCAGCAGCTCCAACGGGGAGCGGGCTACCTACGAGCAGTACTTC.

This chain uses TRBV18 with TRBJ2-3; no clear D. CDR3 length equals 14 residues. V lost 6 bases, J lost 4 bases, and 14 bases lay in between. Germline V gene sequence: CDR1 KGHSH, CDR2 LQKENI. In nucleotides, the CDR3 is TGTGCCAGCTCCTACCCCCCGGAACCAGATACGCAGTATTTT. Protein sequence: CASSYPPEPDTQYF.

This chain links TRBV30 with TRBJ1-5; D uncertain. V was shortened by 0 bases and J by 1 base, with 7 bases between the two germline ends. CDR1 and CDR2 from the germline V gene are GTSNPN and SVGIG (reference sequence). The CDR3 runs 14 residues. The CDR3, as DNA: TGTGCCTGGAGTGTACCCGACAGCAATCAGCCCCAGCATTTT. Protein: CAWSVPDSNQPQHF. Together with reference TRBV30 and TRBJ1-5, the CDR3 gives the full variable domain: SQTIHQWPATLVQPVGSPLSLECTVEGTSNPNLYWYRQAAGRGLQLLFYSVGIGQISSEVPQNLSASRPQDRQFILSSKKLLLSDSGFYLCAWSVPDSNQPQHFGDGTRLSIL.

This clone has more than one count but fewer than ten. The gene calls are TRBV4-2 and TRBJ2-1, with a weak D call TRBD2 (6 bases). Trimming shortened V by 0 bases and J by 5 bases, and 11 bases separated the two germline ends. Germline V gene sequence: CDR1 LGHNA, CDR2 YNFKEQ. The CDR3 covers 15 residues. The CDR3, as DNA: TGTGCCAGCAGCCAAGATTGGGACTTAGACAATGAGCAGTTCTTC. Its protein product is CASSQDWDLDNEQFF.

The J gene is TRBJ2-3, the V gene TRBV11-3; weak D call: TRBD1 (5 bases). The CDR3 sequence is 14 residues long. Per germline, CDR1 SGHNT and CDR2 YENEEA. V lost 6 bases to trimming and J lost 6 bases, with 16 bases between them. DNA of the CDR3: TGTGCCAGCAGTACGCAGGGCCTCAGGGATACGCAGTATTTT. It yields the protein CASSTQGLRDTQYF.

The gene calls are TRBV7-9 and TRBJ2-2; maybe TRBD1 (5 bases). CDR1 is SEHNR and CDR2 is FQNEAQ in the germline V gene (reference sequence). Deletions cut 3 bases from V and 2 bases from J, with 10 bases between. CDR3 length: 15 amino acids. As DNA, the CDR3 is TGTGCCAGCAGCTTTAGTCAGGGAAACACCGGGGAGCTGTTTTTT. Translated, it gives CASSFSQGNTGELFF.

This rearrangement joins TRBV19 to TRBJ2-2; 15 nucleotides align to TRBD2. CDR1 is LNHDA and CDR2 is SQIVND in the germline V gene (reference sequence). The trim removed 6 bases at V and 6 bases at J, leaving 8 bases unmatched. CDR3 length: 17 residues. The CDR3 reads CASSGLAGGRGPGELFF. The CDR3 DNA reads as TGTGCCAGTAGCGGACTAGCGGGAGGGCGTGGGCCCGGGGAGCTGTTTTTT.

The chain has TRBV7-6 and TRBJ2-2, with unresolved D. Germline CDR1 and CDR2: SGHVS and FNYEAQ. The CDR3 is 15 amino acids. The V end was cut by 4 bases, the J end by 4 bases, with 13 bases between. DNA for the CDR3: TGTGCCAGCAGCTCGGACCGATTAAGCACCGGGGAGCTGTTTTTT. This sequence encodes CASSSDRLSTGELFF.

The CDR3 DNA is TGTGCCAGCAGTGAGAAAGATACGCAGTATTTT. Translated, it gives CASSEKDTQYF. This chain connects TRBV2 to TRBJ2-3, with no clear D. Trimming cost V 3 bases and J 5 bases, with 3 bases left between them. The CDR3 spans 11 residues. Germline V gives CDR1 SNHLY, CDR2 FYNNEI. Using reference TRBV2 and TRBJ2-3 for the parts outside the CDR3, the full variable domain is EPEVTQTPSHQVTQMGQEVILRCVPISNHLYFYWYRQILGQKVEFLVSFYNNEISEKSEIFDDQFSVERPDGSNFTLKIRSTKLEDSAMYFCASSEKDTQYFGPGTRLTVL.

The chain uses TRBV28 and TRBJ1-2; D may be TRBD1 (6 bases). V was trimmed by 5 bases and J by 7 bases, leaving 20 bases between them. Germline V gene lookup returns CDR1 MDHEN and CDR2 SYDVKM. The CDR3 contains 15 residues. The CDR3 reads CASSTLSDRSGGYTF. The DNA for the CDR3 is TGTGCCAGCAGTACCCTTTCGGACAGATCAGGTGGCTACACCTTC.

The J gene is TRBJ2-3, the V gene TRBV30; TRBD2 agrees at 11 bases. The V gene's germline CDR1 is GTSNPN and CDR2 SVGIG (reference sequence). The V gene end was trimmed by 0 bases and the J gene end by 3 bases; junction bases not matched to a gene: 11. This CDR3 contains 18 residues. The CDR3 spells CAWSVNFVASGRTDTQYF. The DNA of the CDR3 is TGTGCCTGGAGTGTTAATTTTGTGGCTAGCGGGAGGACAGATACGCAGTATTTT. Full variable domain (outside the CDR3, taken from reference TRBV30 and TRBJ2-3): SQTIHQWPATLVQPVGSPLSLECTVEGTSNPNLYWYRQAAGRGLQLLFYSVGIGQISSEVPQNLSASRPQDRQFILSSKKLLLSDSGFYLCAWSVNFVASGRTDTQYFGPGTRLTVL.

This clone is a singleton in its sample. The CDR3 reads CASSFIAEGTYNEQFF. CDR3 sequence (DNA): TGTGCCAGCAGCTTCATAGCGGAGGGGACCTACAATGAGCAGTTCTTC. The chain joins TRBV9 to TRBJ2-1; TRBD2 might be the D (6 bases). The CDR3 length is 16 residues. V was pared by 4 bases and J by 2 bases, with 16 bases between. The germline V gene encodes CDR1 SGDLS and CDR2 YYNGEE.

The chain uses TRBV6-5 and TRBJ2-5; no clear D gene. The CDR3 has 15 amino acids. The germline V gene encodes CDR1 MNHEY and CDR2 SVGAGI. V lost 1 base and J lost 4, with 13 bases in between. In DNA, the CDR3 is TGTGCCAGCAGTTACTTCAGTGGTGGTATAGAGACCCAGTACTTC. Its protein product is CASSYFSGGIETQYF.

The sample holds one count of this clone. V usage is TRBV19 and J usage is TRBJ2-7; 8 bases line up with TRBD2. Germline loops: CDR1 LNHDA, CDR2 SQIVND (reference sequence). The V gene end was trimmed by 9 bases and the J gene end by 4 bases; junction bases not matched to a gene: 14. This CDR3 spans 15 amino acids. CDR3 residues: CASARSREGYYEQYF. In DNA, the CDR3 is TGTGCCAGCGCCCGGAGCCGGGAGGGCTATTACGAGCAGTACTTC.

The chain uses TRBV7-2 and TRBJ1-1; weak D call: TRBD1 (5 bases). The germline CDR1 and CDR2 sequences are SGHTA and FQGNSA. The length of the CDR3 is 14 residues. Deletions cut 2 bases from V and 1 base from J, with 8 bases between. In DNA form, the CDR3 reads TGTGCCAGCAGCTTACAGGGAGGGAACACTGAAGCTTTCTTT. Its translation: CASSLQGGNTEAFF. The full variable domain, rest sourced from reference TRBV7-2 and TRBJ1-1, is GAGVSQSPSNKVTEKGKDVELRCDPISGHTALYWYRQSLGQGLEFLIYFQGNSAPDKSGLPSDRFSAERTGGSVSTLTIQRTQQEDSAVYLCASSLQGGNTEAFFGQGTRLTVV.

The chain has TRBV6-1 and TRBJ2-2; 11 bases align to TRBD1. The V and J ends lost 8 bases and 4 bases, in that order; junction bases with no gene match: 3. Germline assignment: CDR1 MNHNS and CDR2 SASEGT. CDR3 length: 14 residues. This CDR3 is CASSGQGATGELFF. CDR3 nucleotides: TGTGCCAGCTCCGGACAGGGGGCCACCGGGGAGCTGTTTTTT.

The V and J genes are TRBV6-5 and TRBJ2-5, with unresolved D. The V gene's germline CDR1 is MNHEY and CDR2 SVGAGI. This CDR3 comprises 11 residues. Trimming took 5 bases from V and 2 from J, leaving 3 bases between them. The CDR3, as DNA: TGTGCCAGCAGTAGACAAGAGACCCAGTACTTC. Translating gives CASSRQETQYF.

In its sample, this clone was seen once. The V gene is TRBV9, the J gene TRBJ2-7; TRBD2 agrees at 8 bases. Germline CDR1 and CDR2: SGDLS and YYNGEE. V lost 9 bases and J lost 2; bases outside the gene matches: 7. The CDR3 sequence is 13 residues long. This CDR3 is CAIQREPPYEQYF. Written as DNA, the CDR3 is TGTGCCATCCAGCGGGAGCCCCCCTACGAGCAGTACTTC.

This clone was recorded once. This chain joins TRBV6-1 and TRBJ2-7; D uncertain. Trimming removed 7 bases from V and 1 base from J, with 17 bases in between. Per the germline V gene, CDR1 is MNHNS and CDR2 is SASEGT. The CDR3 has 15 amino acids. CDR3 sequence (DNA): TGTGCCAGCAATCCCACCCGGTGGTCTTCCTACGAGCAGTACTTC. It translates to CASNPTRWSSYEQYF.

V is TRBV30 and J is TRBJ1-1, with TRBD1 as a possible D gene (5 bases). V was pared by 5 bases and J by 0 bases, with 10 bases between. Germline loops: CDR1 GTSNPN, CDR2 SVGIG (reference sequence). The CDR3 covers 13 residues. The CDR3: CAWGHAMNTEAFF. CDR3 nucleotides: TGTGCCTGGGGACATGCCATGAACACTGAAGCTTTCTTT.

The genes are TRBV28 and TRBJ1-2; D uncertain. Trimming took 5 bases from V and 1 from J, leaving 8 bases between them. CDR3 length equals 13 residues. Germline V lookup: CDR1 MDHEN, CDR2 SYDVKM. The CDR3 spells CASSLQINYGYTF. Here the CDR3 DNA reads TGTGCCAGCAGTCTCCAGATTAACTATGGCTACACCTTC.

The rearrangement joins TRBV6-1 to TRBJ2-2; D might be TRBD1 (5 bases). The CDR3 extends over 15 amino acids. Trimming took 4 bases from V and 1 from J, leaving 10 bases between them. CDR1 is MNHNS, CDR2 SASEGT, per germline. This CDR3 reads CASSGYRMNTGELFF. The DNA of the CDR3 is TGTGCCAGCAGTGGCTACAGGATGAACACCGGGGAGCTGTTTTTT.

This chain connects TRBV6-1 to TRBJ1-3; the D gene is possibly TRBD1 (5 bases). Germline loops: CDR1 MNHNS, CDR2 SASEGT. The ends were cut back, 6 bases at V and 3 bases at J, with 15 bases in the middle. This CDR3 is built from 15 residues. The CDR3 DNA is TGTGCCAGCAGCACCACATGGGACCTTGGAAACACCATATATTTT. Amino acids: CASSTTWDLGNTIYF.